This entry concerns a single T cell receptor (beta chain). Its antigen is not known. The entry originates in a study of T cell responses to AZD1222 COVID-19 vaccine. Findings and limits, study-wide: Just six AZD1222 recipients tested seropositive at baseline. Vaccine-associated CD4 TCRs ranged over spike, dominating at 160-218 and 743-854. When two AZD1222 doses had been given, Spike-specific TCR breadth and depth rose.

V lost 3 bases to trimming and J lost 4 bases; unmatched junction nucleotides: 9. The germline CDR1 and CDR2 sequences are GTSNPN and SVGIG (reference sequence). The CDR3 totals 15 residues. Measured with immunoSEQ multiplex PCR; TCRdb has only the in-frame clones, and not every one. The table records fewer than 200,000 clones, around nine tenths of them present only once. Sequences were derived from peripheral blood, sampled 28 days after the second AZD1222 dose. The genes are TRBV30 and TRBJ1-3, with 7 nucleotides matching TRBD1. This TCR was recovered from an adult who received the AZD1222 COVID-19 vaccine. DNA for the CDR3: TGTGCCTGGAGCGGGACCGGGACAGACGGAAACACCATATATTTT. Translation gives CAWSGTGTDGNTIYF.